A single sample gave rise to the 20 T cell receptor beta chains below, sequenced in a study of T cells in Graves' hyperthyroidism and ophthalmopathy. Template material for amplifying TCR beta CDR3 regions consisted of RNA transcripts. During a first-round RT-PCR of the TCR CDR3, the HTBI primer set was used. MiXCR, applied by TCRdb to the multiplex PCR reads, yields one record per CDR3 protein. The sample holds 700,000 or so distinct CDR3 sequences; about 15% are singletons and the top ten take about 12%. The sequencing sample was made of blood. These receptors were collected from a woman between 45 and 65 years old with Graves' ophthalmopathy.

This chain links TRBV6-2 or TRBV6-3 with TRBJ1-1; D ambiguous. This CDR3 has 13 amino acids. V shed 9 bases and J shed 1 base, with 12 bases lying between them. CDR1 MNHEY and CDR2 SVGEGT come from the germline V gene. CDR3 amino acids: CASQARKNTEAFF. The CDR3 nucleotides are TGTGCCAGTCAAGCCAGAAAGAACACTGAAGCTTTCTTT.

The chain combines TRBV7-9 with TRBJ1-2; the match to TRBD1 covers 7 bases. The CDR3 is 14 residues long. Germline trimming cut 4 bases from V and 7 bases from J; bases unmatched to any gene: 9. The germline gives CDR1 SEHNR, CDR2 FQNEAQ (reference sequence). The CDR3 sequence: CASSSADRVPGYTF. The CDR3 DNA follows: TGTGCCAGCAGCTCCGCAGACAGGGTACCTGGCTACACCTTC. The full variable domain, in which reference TRBV7-9 and TRBJ1-2 provide the parts outside the CDR3, is DTGVSQNPRHKITKRGQNVTFRCDPISEHNRLYWYRQTLGQGPEFLTYFQNEAQLEKSRLLSDRFSAERPKGSFSTLEIQRTEQGDSAMYLCASSSADRVPGYTFGSGTRLTVV.

The gene calls are TRBV11-1 and TRBJ2-2; D tentatively reads TRBD1 or TRBD2 (6 bases each). V lost 8 bases and J 1 base, leaving 8 bases between the germline ends. CDR3 length: 13 residues. The germline V gene has CDR1 SGHAT and CDR2 FQDESV (reference sequence). For the CDR3, the DNA is TGTGCCAGCGCGGGACAGAACACCGGGGAGCTGTTTTTT. Protein: CASAGQNTGELFF.

This clonotype was counted many times. The V call is TRBV7-2, the J call TRBJ2-1; TRBD1 matches 7 bases. The CDR3 totals 14 residues. With V trimmed by 4 bases and J by 3 bases, 3 bases remained unmatched. The germline CDR1 and CDR2 sequences are SGHTA and FQGNSA. The CDR3 is CASSSYRGYNEQFF. The CDR3, as DNA: TGTGCCAGCAGCTCGTACAGGGGCTACAATGAGCAGTTCTTC. Using reference TRBV7-2 and TRBJ2-1 for the parts outside the CDR3, the full variable domain is GAGVSQSPSNKVTEKGKDVELRCDPISGHTALYWYRQSLGQGLEFLIYFQGNSAPDKSGLPSDRFSAERTGGSVSTLTIQRTQQEDSAVYLCASSSYRGYNEQFFGPGTRLTVL.

This clonotype was counted at least ten times. V is TRBV30 and J is TRBJ1-2; TRBD1 aligns across 8 bases. The V gene's germline CDR1 is GTSNPN and CDR2 SVGIG (reference sequence). The CDR3 loop spans 13 amino acids. V trimming: 3 bases; J trimming: 5 bases; junction bases outside the gene matches: 5. The CDR3 is CAWRPDREYGYTF. DNA of the CDR3: TGTGCCTGGAGGCCGGACAGGGAGTATGGCTACACCTTC. The whole variable domain, remainder taken from reference TRBV30 and TRBJ1-2, is SQTIHQWPATLVQPVGSPLSLECTVEGTSNPNLYWYRQAAGRGLQLLFYSVGIGQISSEVPQNLSASRPQDRQFILSSKKLLLSDSGFYLCAWRPDREYGYTFGSGTRLTVV.

This clonotype was seen a few times. The genes are TRBV7-2 and TRBJ2-1; TRBD2 matches at 8 bases. This CDR3 spans 16 amino acids. V was pared by 3 bases and J by 4 bases, with 8 bases of the junction left unmatched. Germline V gene data show CDR1 as SGHTA and CDR2 as FQGNSA. CDR3 sequence: CASSFRTSRVYNEQFF. In DNA, the CDR3 is TGTGCCAGCAGCTTCCGGACTAGCAGGGTGTACAATGAGCAGTTCTTC.

The CDR3 reads CASSDSSLGNEQFF. CDR3 nucleotide sequence: TGTGCCAGCTCGGACTCTAGTTTAGGGAATGAGCAGTTCTTC. The chain recombines TRBV5-4 with TRBJ2-1; possible D gene TRBD2, 5 bases. Germline V CDR1 and CDR2: SGHNT, YYREEE (reference sequence). V shed 7 bases and J shed 7 bases, with 18 bases lying between them. This CDR3 comprises 14 residues.

As DNA, the CDR3 is TGTGCCAGCACCCGACAACAGGGGTGGATGGAGACCCAGTACTTC. Amino acids: CASTRQQGWMETQYF. This chain joins TRBV28 and TRBJ2-5; 7 nucleotides line up with TRBD1. CDR3 size: 15 residues. Germline V CDR1 and CDR2: MDHEN, SYDVKM. Germline trimming cut 7 bases from V and 5 bases from J; bases unmatched to any gene: 13.

The chain carries TRBV28 and TRBJ2-1, with a tentative D call TRBD1 (6 bases). The CDR3 runs to 14 residues. The germline gives CDR1 MDHEN, CDR2 SYDVKM. The V end was cut by 7 bases, the J end by 1 base, with 11 bases between. CDR3 sequence reads: CASNLGQSYNEQFF. DNA for the CDR3: TGTGCCAGCAACTTAGGACAGTCCTACAATGAGCAGTTCTTC.

V is TRBV6-5 and J is TRBJ1-1; TRBD1 aligns across 7 bases. The ends lost 4 bases at V and 0 bases at J; junction bases unmatched: 8. The V gene's germline CDR1 is MNHEY and CDR2 SVGAGI. The CDR3 is made up of 16 amino acids. The CDR3 coding sequence is TGTGCCAGCAGTTTTACAGGGGTCCATATGAACACTGAAGCTTTCTTT. It is translated as CASSFTGVHMNTEAFF.

This clonotype was seen many times. The chain couples TRBV27 to TRBJ1-6; D perhaps matches TRBD1 (6 bases). From germline, CDR1 is MNHEY and CDR2 SMNVEV (reference sequence). The CDR3 is made up of 16 amino acids. V was cut by 3 bases and J by 9 bases, with 18 bases left in between. CDR3 nucleotide sequence: TGTGCCAGCAGTTTTTCTCAGGGGAGGGTTGGTTCACCCCTCCACTTT. Amino acids: CASSFSQGRVGSPLHF.

This clonotype has ten or more counts. This chain links TRBV2 with TRBJ1-4; maybe TRBD1 (5 bases). The CDR3 consists of 16 residues. Between the trimmed V and J ends, which lost 5 bases and 2 bases, there was a span of 15 bases. From germline, CDR1 is SNHLY and CDR2 FYNNEI. The CDR3 loop is CASSKGTEATNEKLFF. CDR3 nucleotides: TGTGCCAGCAGTAAAGGGACGGAGGCCACTAATGAAAAACTGTTTTTT.

This chain links TRBV9 with TRBJ1-6; 9 bases line up with TRBD1. Germline-derived CDR1 and CDR2 are SGDLS and YYNGEE. The CDR3 spans 15 residues. The V and J ends lost 3 bases and 10 bases, in that order; junction bases with no gene match: 8. The CDR3 protein is CASSDVGQGNSPLHF. In DNA form, the CDR3 reads TGTGCCAGCAGCGATGTGGGACAGGGTAACTCACCCCTCCACTTT.

This clonotype was counted many times. The CDR3: CASRAGTLNTGELFF. The CDR3 region has the DNA TGTGCCAGCAGAGCCGGGACCTTGAACACCGGGGAGCTGTTTTTT. The V call is TRBV28, the J call TRBJ2-2; perhaps D is TRBD1 or TRBD2 (5 bases each). Germline V gene lookup returns CDR1 MDHEN and CDR2 SYDVKM. The V gene lost 6 bases and the J gene lost 1 base, with 12 bases spanning the gap. CDR3 length: 15 amino acids.

This clonotype has just a few counts. V usage is TRBV7-3 and J usage is TRBJ2-5; possibly TRBD2 for D (7 bases). The CDR3 runs 15 residues. CDR1 and CDR2 from the germline V gene are SGHTA and FQGTGA. V lost 2 bases, J lost 4 bases, and 14 bases lay in between. CDR3 DNA: TGTGCCAGCAGCTTACGTGCGGGGGCCGCAGAGACCCAGTACTTC. Amino acid sequence: CASSLRAGAAETQYF. The full variable domain, completed using reference TRBV7-3 and TRBJ2-5, is GAGVSQTPSNKVTEKGKYVELRCDPISGHTALYWYRQSLGQGPEFLIYFQGTGAADDSGLPNDRFFAVRPEGSVSTLKIQRTERGDSAVYLCASSLRAGAAETQYFGPGTRLLVL.

There are many counts of this clonotype. The chain links TRBV12-3 or TRBV12-4 to TRBJ1-2; D may be TRBD1 (6 bases). V was shortened by 2 bases and J by 1 base, with 8 bases between the two germline ends. CDR3 length: 14 residues. The CDR3 coding sequence is TGTGCCAGCAGTTTAAGAGGGGGTAACTATGGCTACACCTTC. This encodes CASSLRGGNYGYTF.

There are many counts of this clonotype. CDR3: CSGGTSGGIYNEQFF. In DNA form, the CDR3 reads TGCAGTGGCGGGACTAGCGGGGGGATATACAATGAGCAGTTCTTC. The chain links TRBV20-1 to TRBJ2-1, with TRBD2 identical over 15 bases. V lost 7 bases, J lost 4 bases, and 5 bases stayed unmatched. This CDR3 has 15 residues. In germline, CDR1 is DFQATT, CDR2 SNEGSKA (reference sequence).

There are many counts of this clonotype. The V and J genes are TRBV7-9 and TRBJ1-1; D is possibly TRBD1 (5 bases). The ends were cut back, 3 bases at V and 3 bases at J, with 8 bases in the middle. The CDR3 is 13 residues long. Germline values: CDR1 SEHNR, CDR2 FQNEAQ (reference sequence). In DNA form, the CDR3 reads TGTGCCAGCAGCTTCGACAGTGACACTGAAGCTTTCTTT. This translates into CASSFDSDTEAFF.

This clonotype was counted between two and nine times. This chain links TRBV28 with TRBJ2-1, with D perhaps matching TRBD2 (5 bases). From germline, CDR1 is MDHEN and CDR2 SYDVKM. V was pared by 3 bases and J by 10 bases, with 19 bases between. The CDR3 is 15 residues long. The CDR3 loop is CASSLGAVSDEEQFF. The CDR3 coding sequence is TGTGCCAGCAGTTTGGGAGCGGTATCAGATGAAGAGCAGTTCTTC.

This clonotype was picked up many times. The chain links TRBV20-1 to TRBJ2-7; D remains unclear. The CDR3 has 13 amino acids. CDR1 and CDR2 from the germline V gene are DFQATT and SNEGSKA (reference sequence). The V end was cut by 3 bases, the J end by 2 bases, with 11 bases between. This CDR3 is CSASGQAAYEQYF. The CDR3 coding sequence is TGCAGTGCTAGTGGGCAGGCAGCCTACGAGCAGTACTTC.